The T cell receptor beta chain under discussion was sequenced for a study of blood T cell repertoires in COVID-19. Per the germline V gene, CDR1 is SQVTM and CDR2 is ANQGSEA. This CDR3 has 12 amino acids. Trimming cost V 8 bases and J 6 bases; bases outside gene matches: 8. Sequencing was performed with immunoSEQ multiplex PCR; in TCRdb, only in-frame clones are kept and a portion is missing. The sample carries about 140,000 clones, approximately 84% recorded once. This clone showed up many times. The sequencing input was PBMCs or T cells enriched from blood (not recorded which). This sequence joins TRBV29-1 and TRBJ1-2, with 8 positions matching TRBD1. The clonotype originates from a woman between 45 and 65 years old with acute COVID-19. CDR3 nucleotides: TGCAGCACCGCGGACAGGGACAATGGCTACACCTTC. It encodes CSTADRDNGYTF.